This T cell receptor beta chain is drawn from a study of metastatic and nonmetastatic thyroid tumors. Points from the study as a whole: It was reported that TCR beta diversity was significantly higher in malignant thyroid tumors than benign nodules, in blood and tumor.

Original methodology: Construction of a distant-metastasis classifier for papillary thyroid cancer relied on CDR3 differences across clinicopathological groups. MiXCR was used by TCRdb to re-call the PCR reads. What appears here as the V and J calls and clone size reflects TCRdb's work, not the paper's. The table shows 20,000 or so clones, with 9.5% to 15% occurring only once. Until they underwent thyroid surgery, no patient had received any treatment. Trimming removed 7 bases from V and 6 bases from J, with 12 bases in between. The CDR3 consists of 13 residues. Germline V CDR1 and CDR2: MNHEY, SMNVEV (reference sequence). This clone has at least ten counts. Its cognate antigen is unknown.

The TCR sequence derives from a male donor with papillary thyroid cancer or a benign thyroid nodule (not recorded which). Some clones in this sample may be carry-over from other donors' samples. The sample taken for sequencing was blood. The V gene is TRBV27, the J gene TRBJ1-4; D is unclear. CDR3 sequence reads: CASTSRRYEKLFF. The DNA for the CDR3 is TGTGCCAGCACTAGTAGACGTTATGAAAAACTGTTTTTT.